This TCR beta chain originates from a study of cytomegalovirus exposure and HLA in healthy donors. Overall study context: In a later analysis, the approximately 110 validation repertoires were reported to have used the same platform as the roughly 610 first-cohort repertoires. Study-wide points: Under in vitro conditions, a few CMV-associated chains were confirmed as specific for CMV antigens. The dataset shows that most TCR sequences were rare, while some public TCRs occurred in many donors. Using the classifier, cytomegalovirus status was reportedly diagnosed with high specificity and sensitivity.

TCRdb keeps only in-frame clones here, not all; method: immunoSEQ multiplex PCR. The sample contains 55,000 to 70,000 clones, roughly nine tenths of which appear only once. The V and J ends lost 0 bases and 7 bases, in that order; junction bases with no gene match: 5. Germline V gene lookup returns CDR1 SGHDT and CDR2 YYEEEE. There are 14 residues in the CDR3. In the case of this clone: Its target is unknown.

This rearrangement joins TRBV5-6 to TRBJ1-2; 8 positions match TRBD1. What was sequenced was PBMCs. The source is a woman aged 25 to 39 in good health and CMV-seronegative. CDR3 sequence reads: CASSLEGQVFGYTF. In DNA form, the CDR3 reads TGTGCCAGCAGCTTGGAGGGACAGGTATTTGGCTACACCTTC.